These 18 T cell receptor beta chains originate from one sample sequenced in a study of cytomegalovirus exposure and HLA in healthy donors. Amplification used 60 Vbeta primers and 13 Jbeta primers. Assay: immunoSEQ multiplex PCR; the TCRdb copy retains only in-frame clones and omits some. The table shows 70,000 to 100,000 clones, with just under 70% occurring only once. Input material: PBMCs. These receptors were obtained from a man aged 50-60 years in good health and CMV-seronegative.

J is TRBJ2-7 and V is TRBV30; TRBD2 matches 9 bases. Germline V gene lookup returns CDR1 GTSNPN and CDR2 SVGIG (reference sequence). V lost 5 bases to trimming and J lost 2 bases; unmatched junction nucleotides: 7. The CDR3 extends over 14 amino acids. CDR3 protein: CAWVPAGGPYEQYV. DNA for the CDR3: TGTGCCTGGGTGCCCGCGGGAGGGCCCTACGAGCAGTACGTC.

The chain links TRBV7-2 to TRBJ2-2; perhaps TRBD1 as D (6 bases). CDR1 and CDR2 (germline): SGHTA, FQGNSA. The ends were cut back, 5 bases at V and 5 bases at J, with 15 bases in the middle. The length of the CDR3 is 15 residues. The CDR3 coding sequence is TGTGCCAGCAGCCCGGACAGCCGATGGACCGGGGAGCTGTTTTTT. This sequence encodes CASSPDSRWTGELFF.

The chain has TRBV6-5 and TRBJ2-2; perhaps TRBD1 as D (6 bases). CDR1 and CDR2 (germline): MNHEY, SVGAGI. The CDR3 consists of 16 residues. Trimming pared 2 bases from V and 4 bases from J, leaving 14 bases between. CDR3 in amino acids: CASSYRRRTATGELFF. In nucleotides, the CDR3 is TGTGCCAGCAGTTACCGCCGTCGGACAGCCACCGGGGAGCTGTTTTTT.

This chain links TRBV18 with TRBJ2-7; TRBD2 matches at 9 bases. CDR1 KGHSH and CDR2 LQKENI come from the germline V gene. The length of the CDR3 is 14 residues. V shed 3 bases, J shed 7 bases, and the junction held 7 bases outside the gene matches. This CDR3 is CASSPSSGGSEQYF. CDR3 coding DNA: TGTGCCAGCTCACCGTCGAGCGGGGGGAGTGAGCAGTACTTC.

The chain has TRBV19 and TRBJ1-5; 7 bases align to TRBD1. The CDR3 length is 12 residues. The junction had 6 bases not matched to a gene; V was cut back by 5 bases and J by 11 bases. Germline V gene lookup returns CDR1 LNHDA and CDR2 SQIVND (reference sequence). The CDR3 reads CASSETTGSQHF. CDR3 nucleotides: TGTGCCAGTAGTGAAACGACAGGGTCCCAGCATTTT.

This clone was observed a few times. The J gene is TRBJ1-1, the V gene TRBV5-1, with unresolved D. Trimming left V 0 bases short and J 1 base short, with 10 bases between. Germline CDR1 is SGHRS and CDR2 is YFSETQ. This CDR3 comprises 15 residues. The CDR3 nucleotides read TGCGCCAGCAGCTTGGTAGGTTCTAGGAACACTGAAGCTTTCTTT. Residues: CASSLVGSRNTEAFF.

The chain joins TRBV9 to TRBJ1-1; TRBD1 matches 10 bases. In germline, CDR1 is SGDLS, CDR2 YYNGEE. The CDR3 spans 15 residues. J gave up 7 bases and V 4 bases, and 10 bases lay outside the gene matches. In DNA, the CDR3 is TGTGCCAGCAGCCCTAGGGACAGGGGACCGGGTGAAGCTTTCTTT. It is translated as CASSPRDRGPGEAFF.

The V gene is TRBV27, the J gene TRBJ2-1; 9 bases agree with TRBD1. The germline CDR1 and CDR2 sequences are MNHEY and SMNVEV (reference sequence). The ends lost 8 bases at V and 2 bases at J; junction bases unmatched: 4. CDR3 length: 14 amino acids. As DNA, the CDR3 is TGTGCCAGCGCTTACAGGGGGCCCTACAATGAGCAGTTCTTC. Its protein is CASAYRGPYNEQFF.

This chain connects TRBV9 to TRBJ2-2, with 10 bases matching TRBD2. The CDR3 loop spans 16 amino acids. The junction had 11 bases not matched to a gene; V was cut back by 6 bases and J by 6 bases. The germline CDR1 and CDR2 sequences are SGDLS and YYNGEE. Written as DNA, the CDR3 is TGTGCCAGCACTAAGGCACCGGGACTAGCGCCCGGGGAGCTGTTTTTT. This sequence encodes CASTKAPGLAPGELFF. The variable domain in full, completed from reference TRBV9 and TRBJ2-2, reads DSGVTQTPKHLITATGQRVTLRCSPRSGDLSVYWYQQSLDQGLQFLIQYYNGEERAKGNILERFSAQQFPDLHSELNLSSLELGDSALYFCASTKAPGLAPGELFFGEGSRLTVL.

The rearrangement joins TRBV30 to TRBJ1-1; D is undetermined. The CDR3 sequence is 13 residues long. The ends were cut back, 0 bases at V and 1 base at J, with 6 bases in the middle. Germline lookup yields CDR1 GTSNPN and CDR2 SVGIG (reference sequence). The CDR3 DNA sequence: TGTGCCTGGAGTGTTGCGGGGAACACTGAAGCTTTCTTT. It is translated as CAWSVAGNTEAFF. The full variable domain, completed using reference TRBV30 and TRBJ1-1, is SQTIHQWPATLVQPVGSPLSLECTVEGTSNPNLYWYRQAAGRGLQLLFYSVGIGQISSEVPQNLSASRPQDRQFILSSKKLLLSDSGFYLCAWSVAGNTEAFFGQGTRLTVV.

The rearrangement uses TRBV7-8 and TRBJ2-1; 8 nucleotides agree with TRBD2. V was pared by 5 bases and J by 7 bases, with 10 bases of the junction left unmatched. Germline CDR1 is SGHVS and CDR2 is FQNEAQ. The CDR3 is 15 residues long. The DNA of the CDR3 is TGTGCCAGCAGCCCCCTCGGACTAGCAACGAATGAGCAGTTCTTC. It translates to CASSPLGLATNEQFF.

The chain uses TRBV4-1 and TRBJ2-5, with TRBD2 matching 8 bases. Losses at the gene ends were 2 bases for V and 4 bases for J; bases not matched to a gene: 3. CDR1 and CDR2 (germline): MGHRA, YSYEKL. The CDR3 loop spans 14 amino acids. The CDR3: CASSQPSGRETQYF. Here the CDR3 DNA reads TGCGCCAGCAGCCAACCCAGCGGGAGAGAGACCCAGTACTTC.

There are many counts of this clone. The V and J genes are TRBV2 and TRBJ2-2; unclear D gene. Germline loops: CDR1 SNHLY, CDR2 FYNNEI. There are 16 residues in the CDR3. V dropped 0 bases and J dropped 0 bases, with 8 bases sitting between them. The CDR3: CASSEAFFANTGELFF. As DNA, the CDR3 is TGTGCCAGCAGTGAAGCTTTTTTCGCGAACACCGGGGAGCTGTTTTTT.

Comments on this clone: A junction boundary mismatches the germline segment, possibly from a read error. This chain connects TRBV7-7 to TRBJ2-2; perhaps TRBD1 as D (5 bases). The CDR3 consists of 13 residues. Looked up from germline, CDR1 is SSHAT and CDR2 is FNYEAQ (reference sequence). The CDR3 DNA reads TGTGCTAGCAGCCGGACACGGACCGGGGAGCTGTTTTTT. Protein sequence: CASSRTRTGELFF.

This CDR3 reads CAISESANTGELFF. CDR3 bases: TGTGCCATCAGTGAATCTGCGAACACCGGGGAGCTGTTTTTT. This chain joins TRBV10-3 and TRBJ2-2; D is ambiguous. The CDR3 runs 14 residues. In germline, CDR1 is ENHRY, CDR2 SYGVKD. V was pared by 3 bases and J by 0 bases, with 5 bases between.

V usage is TRBV29-1 and J usage is TRBJ1-4, with a weak D call TRBD1 (6 bases). Germline V gene sequence: CDR1 SQVTM, CDR2 ANQGSEA. Deletions cut 5 bases from V and 8 bases from J, with 9 bases between. The CDR3 runs to 11 residues. The CDR3, as DNA: TGCAGCGTTTGGACAGACGAAAAACTGTTTTTT. It encodes CSVWTDEKLFF.

This clone came up a few times. This chain connects TRBV29-1 to TRBJ2-1; TRBD1 matches 7 bases. Germline V gene sequence: CDR1 SQVTM, CDR2 ANQGSEA. The J segment lost 10 bases and the V segment lost 6 bases, leaving 9 bases of the junction unmatched. This CDR3 has 12 amino acids. The CDR3 reads CSVRTGPREQFF. CDR3 in DNA: TGCAGCGTGCGGACAGGCCCGAGGGAGCAGTTCTTC.

This clone was seen a few times. This chain connects TRBV5-1 to TRBJ2-7; 10 positions agree with TRBD1. J was trimmed by 3 bases and V by 3 bases; bases with no gene match: 3. The germline V gene has CDR1 SGHRS and CDR2 YFSETQ. The CDR3 sequence is 14 residues long. The CDR3: CASSWRTGGYEQYF. The CDR3 DNA reads TGCGCCAGCAGCTGGAGGACAGGGGGCTACGAGCAGTACTTC.